The text below deals with one T cell receptor beta chain. Its antigen is currently unknown. This entry belongs to a study of T cells in tuberculosis. Study-level information: PBMC were archived before or within 7 days of starting treatment. Whole-study results and caveats: Active tuberculosis patients had shorter CDR3-alpha; the beta difference was nonsignificant. GMM-specific TCRs were nearer to active tuberculosis alpha repertoires, suggesting expansion. Cases with active tuberculosis were adults, while controls were adolescents.

The junction had 9 bases not matched to a gene; V was cut back by 0 bases and J by 4 bases. Germline V gives CDR1 WNHNN, CDR2 SYGVQD (reference sequence). This CDR3 has 16 amino acids. Clones were read by immunoSEQ multiplex PCR, and TCRdb kept only the in-frame ones, dropping some. The sample yields tens of thousands of clones, just over 90% seen once. As to time point: new active TB diagnosis, blood taken before or within 7 days of starting treatment. The chain joins TRBV10-1 to TRBJ2-7; 7 bases line up with TRBD2. This clonotype originated in an adult with tuberculosis. The starting material was PBMCs, obtained at tuberculosis diagnosis. The CDR3 is CASSESGSSGYYEQYF. In DNA, the CDR3 is TGCGCCAGCAGTGAGTCGGGTTCTAGCGGTTATTACGAGCAGTACTTC.